This T cell receptor (beta chain) was captured by sequencing in a study of human T cells and chemical hapten exposure. Study context: A roughly 2 cm by roughly 2 cm inner upper arm patch received 2% DPC for sensitization. Patch tests applied 0.01% DPC to the upper back and were scored after 6 days. Study results and caveats: Because all patients had alopecia, their immune responses might differ from healthy ones.

This clonotype has just a few counts. Its target is unknown. In the study's own analysis: Samples ranged from 23,224 to 690,600 TCRs, with a median of approximately 91,000. One entry per CDR3 protein, called by TCRdb with MiXCR from the RACE reads. TCRdb's processing, not the authors', yielded these V and J calls. The sample shows around 250,000 distinct CDR3 sequences, 8.6% of them seen only once. Trimming at V came to 3 bases and at J to 2 bases, leaving 9 bases not matched to a gene. CDR3 length: 16 residues. Time point reported: pre-sensitization, week 0. Treatment given: therapeutic diphenylcyclopropenone sensitization with weekly scalp DPC.

This material consisted of whole blood, taken in connection with sensitization to the hapten diphenylcyclopropenone (DPC). This rearrangement joins TRBV12-3 or TRBV12-4 to TRBJ2-7, with 8 bases matching TRBD1. This TCR was recovered from a middle-aged woman with alopecia areata. Some clones in this sample may be carry-over from other donors' samples. This CDR3 is CASSFRQGARTYEQYF. Here the CDR3 DNA reads TGTGCCAGCAGTTTTAGGCAGGGGGCGCGAACCTACGAGCAGTACTTC.